A single sample is the source of the 14 T cell receptor beta chains below, sequenced in a study of T cells after yellow fever vaccination. TCRdb independently ran MiXCR on the 5' RACE reads; one entry per CDR3 protein. The sample lists about 240,000 distinct CDR3 sequences, less than 9% occurring once. This specimen was CD4+ T cells sorted from PBMCs, taken 15 days after the yellow fever booster vaccination. These receptors were collected from a man in his thirties or forties who received the YFV17D yellow fever vaccine.

This clonotype came up a few times. This chain joins TRBV20-1 and TRBJ2-6; 7 positions match TRBD1. Germline V gene sequence: CDR1 DFQATT, CDR2 SNEGSKA (reference sequence). The CDR3 is made up of 15 amino acids. Germline trimming cut 5 bases from V and 2 bases from J; bases unmatched to any gene: 6. The DNA of the CDR3 is TGCAGTGCTTCACAGACAGGGCCTGGGGCCAACGTCCTGACTTTC. It yields the protein CSASQTGPGANVLTF.

This clonotype has only a few counts. The chain has TRBV7-2 and TRBJ2-7; 8 bases agree with TRBD2. This CDR3 contains 15 residues. Unmatched junction bases numbered 4, after V lost 3 bases and J lost 0 bases. Germline V gene sequence: CDR1 SGHTA, CDR2 FQGNSA. As DNA, the CDR3 is TGTGCCAGCAGCTTGTATAGCGGGAACTCCTACGAGCAGTACTTC. Its translation: CASSLYSGNSYEQYF.

This clonotype was found many times. V usage is TRBV11-2 and J usage is TRBJ2-1; no definite D call. Germline V gene lookup returns CDR1 SGHAT and CDR2 FQNNGV. V was trimmed by 1 base and J by 2 bases, leaving 9 bases between them. This CDR3 has 15 residues. The CDR3 loop reads CASSLAHGTYNEQFF. CDR3 bases: TGTGCCAGCAGCTTAGCGCACGGAACCTACAATGAGCAGTTCTTC.

The CDR3 protein is CATSRPKAGGYEQYF. CDR3 DNA sequence: TGTGCCACCAGCAGACCAAAAGCGGGAGGCTACGAGCAGTACTTC. The gene calls are TRBV15 and TRBJ2-7; TRBD2 agrees at 9 bases. The V gene end was trimmed by 2 bases and the J gene end by 3 bases; junction bases not matched to a gene: 5. CDR3 size: 15 residues. Germline loops: CDR1 LNHNV, CDR2 YYDKDF (reference sequence).

This clonotype was seen repeatedly, ten times or more. The V and J genes are TRBV7-2 and TRBJ2-3; possibly TRBD2 for D (6 bases). CDR3 length equals 14 residues. The V end was cut by 0 bases, the J end by 4 bases, with 8 bases between. Germline V lookup: CDR1 SGHTA, CDR2 FQGNSA. The CDR3 protein is CASSLAVAADTQYF. CDR3 in DNA: TGTGCCAGCAGCTTAGCTGTAGCGGCAGATACGCAGTATTTT. Looking up the rest from reference TRBV7-2 and TRBJ2-3 gives the full variable domain: GAGVSQSPSNKVTEKGKDVELRCDPISGHTALYWYRQSLGQGLEFLIYFQGNSAPDKSGLPSDRFSAERTGGSVSTLTIQRTQQEDSAVYLCASSLAVAADTQYFGPGTRLTVL.

The gene calls are TRBV20-1 and TRBJ2-7; tentative D call: TRBD2 (5 bases). The CDR3 is 12 residues long. Deletions cut 6 bases from V and 4 bases from J, with 13 bases between. The V gene's germline CDR1 is DFQATT and CDR2 SNEGSKA (reference sequence). The CDR3 region is CSAGPWEYEQYF. For the CDR3, the DNA is TGCAGTGCAGGCCCTTGGGAGTACGAGCAGTACTTC.

This clonotype was seen repeatedly, ten times or more. V is TRBV20-1 and J is TRBJ2-5; no clear D. The ends were cut back, 6 bases at V and 5 bases at J, with 16 bases in the middle. Germline CDR1 reads DFQATT; CDR2 reads SNEGSKA (reference sequence). The CDR3 length is 13 residues. The CDR3 DNA follows: TGCAGTGCCCCCCTAGTGCCTCGGGAGACCCAGTACTTC. Amino acids: CSAPLVPRETQYF.

This clonotype was observed a handful of times. V is TRBV25-1 and J is TRBJ1-2; 7 nucleotides match TRBD1. CDR3 length: 17 amino acids. CDR1 and CDR2 from the germline V gene are MGHDK and SYGVNS. Germline trimming cut 2 bases from V and 4 bases from J; bases unmatched to any gene: 13. CDR3 sequence: CASSEAGGGPSSYGYTF. In DNA, the CDR3 is TGTGCCAGCAGTGAAGCAGGGGGAGGTCCTTCTAGCTATGGCTACACCTTC.

The chain recombines TRBV25-1 with TRBJ1-4; no clear D gene. The V gene's germline CDR1 is MGHDK and CDR2 SYGVNS. Trimming pared 2 bases from V and 10 bases from J, leaving 14 bases between. This CDR3 has 14 residues. CDR3 nucleotides: TGTGCCAGCAGTGAACTAAGAGTTCCTTCAAAACTGTTTTTT. It yields the protein CASSELRVPSKLFF.

This chain joins TRBV15 and TRBJ2-3; D uncertain. Per the germline V gene, CDR1 is LNHNV and CDR2 is YYDKDF (reference sequence). Between the trimmed V and J ends, which lost 0 bases and 0 bases, there was a span of 7 bases. This CDR3 has 15 residues. CDR3 in amino acids: CATSREGSSTDTQYF. The CDR3 nucleotides read TGTGCCACCAGCAGAGAGGGATCTAGCACAGATACGCAGTATTTT.

This clonotype was counted at least ten times. This chain links TRBV28 with TRBJ2-5; D call uncertain. V dropped 5 bases and J dropped 4 bases, with 8 bases sitting between them. CDR3 size: 12 residues. Germline V gene data show CDR1 as MDHEN and CDR2 as SYDVKM. The CDR3 bases are TGTGCCAGCAGTAACCCTCTAGAGACCCAGTACTTC. It specifies CASSNPLETQYF.

This clonotype was seen at least ten times. This chain connects TRBV7-9 to TRBJ2-1, with TRBD2 identical over 10 bases. V shed 2 bases, J shed 5 bases, and the junction held 6 bases outside the gene matches. The CDR3 extends over 16 amino acids. Germline-derived CDR1 and CDR2 are SEHNR and FQNEAQ (reference sequence). The chain's CDR3 is CASSLRLAGGHNEQFF. DNA for the CDR3: TGTGCCAGCAGCTTACGGTTAGCGGGAGGTCACAATGAGCAGTTCTTC. Full variable domain (outside the CDR3, taken from reference TRBV7-9 and TRBJ2-1): DTGVSQNPRHKITKRGQNVTFRCDPISEHNRLYWYRQTLGQGPEFLTYFQNEAQLEKSRLLSDRFSAERPKGSFSTLEIQRTEQGDSAMYLCASSLRLAGGHNEQFFGPGTRLTVL.

The V call is TRBV2, the J call TRBJ1-5; D is undetermined. The CDR3 contains 14 residues. The germline V and J ends were trimmed by 8 bases and 2 bases, with 13 bases remaining between them. Germline CDR1 is SNHLY and CDR2 is FYNNEI. The CDR3 loop is CASREEYGNQPQHF. DNA for the CDR3: TGTGCCAGCCGGGAGGAGTACGGCAATCAGCCCCAGCATTTT.

This chain links TRBV7-2 with TRBJ1-4; no reliable D call. Looked up from germline, CDR1 is SGHTA and CDR2 is FQGNSA. The CDR3 is 14 amino acids. V was trimmed by 2 bases and J by 5 bases, leaving 9 bases between them. CDR3 loop: CASSLTRKNEKLFF. CDR3 bases: TGTGCCAGCAGCTTAACCAGAAAGAATGAAAAACTGTTTTTT. Looking up the rest from reference TRBV7-2 and TRBJ1-4 gives the full variable domain: GAGVSQSPSNKVTEKGKDVELRCDPISGHTALYWYRQSLGQGLEFLIYFQGNSAPDKSGLPSDRFSAERTGGSVSTLTIQRTQQEDSAVYLCASSLTRKNEKLFFGSGTQLSVL.